These T cell receptor beta chains were read from a single sample in a study of T cell changes during pregnancy in multiple sclerosis. Produced via immunoSEQ multiplex PCR; TCRdb's table is partial and in-frame only. The sample holds 65,000 to 90,000 clones; approximately 92% are singletons and the top ten take around 2.3%. The sequencing here drew on peripheral blood, taken before pregnancy. The origin of the receptors is a female donor with multiple sclerosis, enrolled in a pregnancy study. The CDR3 runs from the conserved cysteine through the conserved F or W. D genes are given only for firm matches. The listing skips clone size in some rows; elsewhere it reads once, few, many or a size class.

NA TRBD1 TRBJ2-1 TRBV5-6 CASSQPLGQGIGNEQFF TGTGCCAGCAGCCAACCCCTGGGACAGGGAATTGGCAATGAGCAGTTCTTC
NA TRBD2 TRBJ2-2 TRBV5-4 CASSAWTSGGGELFF TGTGCCAGCAGCGCCTGGACTAGCGGGGGCGGGGAGCTGTTTTTT
NA TRBD2 TRBJ2-1 TRBV9 CASSPRDSGRVSEQFF TGTGCCAGCAGCCCCCGTGATAGCGGGAGAGTTAGTGAGCAGTTCTTC
NA NA TRBJ2-3 TRBV28 CASRLLQGGTDTQYF TGTGCCAGCAGGCTGCTCCAAGGGGGCACAGATACGCAGTATTTT
NA TRBD1 TRBJ2-7 TRBV7-9 CASSPGGSYEQYF TGTGCCAGCAGCCCAGGGGGCAGCTACGAGCAGTACTTC
NA NA TRBJ2-7 TRBV6-1 CASTTQSGAEYEQYF TGTGCCAGCACCACGCAGTCGGGAGCCGAGTACGAGCAGTACTTC
NA NA TRBJ1-4 TRBV5-5 CASSLGGGSEKLFF TGTGCCAGCAGCTTGGGAGGAGGGTCTGAAAAACTGTTTTTT
NA TRBD2 TRBJ2-3 TRBV5-4 CASSFATSAATQYF TGTGCCAGCAGCTTCGCGACTAGCGCAGCTACGCAGTATTTT
NA NA TRBJ2-7 TRBV25-1 CASSYTYEQYF TGTGCCAGCAGTTATACCTACGAGCAGTACTTC
once NA TRBJ2-3 TRBV5-1 CASSLGSAVSDTQYF TGCGCCAGCAGCTTGGGTAGCGCGGTATCGGATACGCAGTATTTT
NA TRBD2 TRBJ2-3 TRBV5-4 CASSLSRETDTQYF TGTGCCAGCAGCTTGTCGCGGGAGACAGATACGCAGTATTTT
NA NA TRBJ1-5 TRBV7-2 CASSLRGNQPQHF TGTGCCAGCAGCTTACGAGGGAATCAGCCCCAGCATTTT
NA TRBD2 TRBJ2-3 TRBV18 CASSSIAGATDTQYF TGTGCCAGCTCATCAATAGCGGGAGCGACAGATACGCAGTATTTT
NA TRBD1 TRBJ2-7 TRBV6-1 CASSPDRVSYEQYF TGTGCCAGCAGTCCGGACAGGGTGTCCTACGAGCAGTACTTC
NA TRBD1 TRBJ1-3 TRBV9 CASSLNRGLSGNTIYF TGTGCCAGCAGCCTGAACAGGGGGCTAAGTGGAAACACCATATATTTT
NA NA TRBJ2-7 TRBV4-3 CASSRSAESSYEQYF TGCGCCAGCAGCCGATCAGCGGAGAGCTCCTACGAGCAGTACTTC
NA NA TRBJ1-1 TRBV6-1 CASNPSSDTEAFF TGTGCCAGCAACCCCTCGTCGGACACTGAAGCTTTCTTT
NA TRBD2 TRBJ2-5 TRBV2 CASSGPGTSGGETQYF TGTGCCAGCAGTGGACCGGGGACTAGCGGTGGAGAGACCCAGTACTTC
NA NA TRBJ1-5 TRBV11-2 CASSSSWDQPQHF TGTGCCAGCAGCTCTAGTTGGGATCAGCCCCAGCATTTT
NA TRBD2 TRBJ2-7 TRBV9 CASSVVSGIEGEQYF TGTGCCAGCAGCGTAGTGAGCGGGATTGAGGGCGAGCAGTACTTC
NA NA TRBJ2-7 TRBV25-1 CASSEFPLAEHAYEQYF TGTGCCAGCAGTGAATTCCCCCTGGCTGAACACGCCTACGAGCAGTACTTC
NA TRBD2 TRBJ2-3 TRBV14 CASSQLRTSGSADTQYF TGTGCCAGCAGCCAACTAAGGACTAGCGGGAGCGCAGATACGCAGTATTTT
NA TRBD2 TRBJ2-7 TRBV23-1 CASSRGTSGIEAYEQYF TGCGCCAGCAGTCGAGGGACTAGCGGGATCGAAGCCTACGAGCAGTACTTC
NA NA TRBJ1-1 TRBV27 CASRGQGMSNTGAFF TGTGCCAGCAGGGGGCAGGGCATGTCGAACACTGGTGCTTTCTTT
NA TRBD2 TRBJ2-2 TRBV9 CASSDLTGLADLGELFF TGTGCCAGCAGCGATTTGACGGGACTAGCGGATCTCGGGGAGCTGTTTTTT
NA TRBD2 TRBJ2-2 TRBV11-2 CASSPRLAGNTGELFF TGTGCCAGCAGCCCTCGTTTAGCGGGGAACACCGGGGAGCTGTTTTTT
NA TRBD1 TRBJ2-2 TRBV7-2 CASTGQGRTGELFF TGTGCCAGCACCGGACAGGGTAGGACCGGGGAGCTGTTTTTT
NA NA TRBJ1-6 TRBV4-3 CASSQVWTENSPLHF TGCGCCAGCAGCCAAGTGTGGACAGAAAATTCACCCCTCCACTTT
few TRBD1 TRBJ1-5 TRBV19 CASVPGQGPNQPQHF TGTGCCAGCGTCCCGGGACAGGGACCCAATCAGCCCCAGCATTTT
NA TRBD1 TRBJ1-2 TRBV28 CASRVPGQGSGYTF TGTGCCAGCAGGGTACCGGGACAGGGTAGTGGCTACACCTTC
NA TRBD1 TRBJ2-5 TRBV15 CATSRDIAGGKTQYF TGTGCCACCAGCAGAGATATCGCAGGGGGAAAGACCCAGTACTTC
NA NA TRBJ2-7 TRBV10-2 CASSNSYEQYF TGCGCCAGCAGTAACAGCTACGAGCAGTACTTC
NA TRBD2 TRBJ2-7 TRBV30 CAWSRLAGAYEQYF TGTGCCTGGAGTCGGCTAGCGGGGGCCTACGAGCAGTACTTC
NA TRBD2 TRBJ2-3 TRBV6-1 CASSDLAGSTDTQYF TGTGCCAGCAGTGATCTAGCGGGGAGCACAGATACGCAGTATTTT
NA TRBD1 TRBJ1-2 TRBV7-8 CASSWGDRERNGYTF TGTGCCAGCAGCTGGGGGGACAGGGAGAGGAATGGCTACACCTTC
NA NA TRBJ2-1 TRBV6-1 CASSETSVNEQFF TGTGCCAGCAGTGAAACCAGCGTAAATGAGCAGTTCTTC
NA NA TRBJ1-1 TRBV9 CASSRRAHSGATEAFF TGTGCCAGCAGCCGGCGGGCGCATTCCGGTGCCACTGAAGCTTTCTTT